This TCR beta chain was captured by sequencing in a study of blood T cell repertoires in COVID-19. The wider study: Samples of COVID-19 (acute and convalescent) were obtained from the United States, Italy and Spain.

Germline V gene sequence: CDR1 SGHTA, CDR2 FQGNSA. V was trimmed by 10 bases and J by 4 bases, leaving 10 bases between them. This CDR3 has 11 amino acids. Original analysis: By means of reference gene primer amplification, nucleated cell counts were estimated. The assay was immunoSEQ multiplex PCR, and TCRdb's table has in-frame clones only and misses some. That table furnishes V, J and clone size, whereas the DNA furnished D and trimming. Among over 80,000 clones listed, 74% were seen once. Enrolled during active infection, Seattle patients were then followed longitudinally. The sample consisted of peripheral blood. The chain recombines TRBV7-2 with TRBJ1-1; D ambiguous. The sequence derives from a man aged 70-80 years with COVID-19, enrolled during active disease. The CDR3 nucleotides read TGTGCCACCTCCTTCGGCACTGAAGCTTTCTTT. Its protein is CATSFGTEAFF.